This TCR beta chain is from a study of siplizumab effects on memory and regulatory T cells. The CDR3 sequence is 13 residues long. The V gene's germline CDR1 is MNHEY and CDR2 SVGAGI. V dropped 6 bases and J dropped 6; count of bases not matched to a gene: 6. Profiling relied on immunoSEQ multiplex PCR, and the TCRdb table lists in-frame clones only, not all of them. The table lists more than 85,000 clones, about 90% of them singletons, with around 2.7% in the top ten. Sequenced input: CD4+ T cells sorted from blood. This sequence joins TRBV6-5 and TRBJ1-2; 8 bases are shared with TRBD1. The clonotype was recovered from a human donor in good health. Some clones in this sample may be carry-over from other donors' samples. The CDR3 reads CASRETGAHGYTF. The CDR3 coding sequence is TGTGCCAGCAGAGAGACAGGGGCACATGGCTACACCTTC.